Reported below is one TCR beta chain. The protocol was immunoSEQ multiplex PCR, while the TCRdb copy is restricted to in-frame clones and leaves out a portion. This table has 70,000 to 95,000 clones, 70% to 90% appearing once. This sample is drawn from a study of T cell changes during pregnancy in multiple sclerosis. Trimming took 5 bases from V and 4 from J; bases not matched to a gene: 4. CDR3 length: 15 amino acids. Looked up from germline, CDR1 is SNHLY and CDR2 is FYNNEI. The chain couples TRBV2 to TRBJ1-6; 8 positions agree with TRBD1. The clonotype comes from a female donor with multiple sclerosis, enrolled in a pregnancy study. The sample consisted of peripheral blood, taken before pregnancy. The CDR3 is CASSRDRGYNSPLHF. The CDR3, as DNA: TGTGCCAGCAGTCGTGACAGGGGTTATAATTCACCCCTCCACTTT. Together with reference TRBV2 and TRBJ1-6, the CDR3 gives the full variable domain: EPEVTQTPSHQVTQMGQEVILRCVPISNHLYFYWYRQILGQKVEFLVSFYNNEISEKSEIFDDQFSVERPDGSNFTLKIRSTKLEDSAMYFCASSRDRGYNSPLHFGNGTRLTVT.